One TCR beta chain is described in this entry. This sample was taken from a study of blood T cell repertoires in COVID-19. Per the authors' pipeline: Researchers report that nucleated cell counts were estimated from reference gene primer amplification. The repertoire was sequenced with immunoSEQ multiplex PCR; TCRdb's copy has only in-frame clones and lacks some. V and J calls plus clone size are reproduced from that table; the DNA served to infer D and trimming. The table lists fewer than 150,000 clones, approximately 85% of them singletons. V was cut by 3 bases and J by 3 bases, with 12 bases left in between. The length of the CDR3 is 14 residues. CDR1 is SGHNT and CDR2 is YYREEE in the germline V gene (reference sequence).

Sequencing was carried out using peripheral blood. The source of this sequence is an older woman with COVID-19, enrolled during active disease. The gene calls are TRBV5-4 and TRBJ1-1; D is perhaps TRBD1 (6 bases). The CDR3 DNA reads as TGTGCCAGCAGCTCGGGGGGCGCGTACACTGAAGCTTTCTTT. This translates into CASSSGGAYTEAFF.